This passage covers 14 T cell receptor beta chains from one sample sequenced in a study of OX40 agonist ivuxolimab in advanced cancers. Sequencing was performed with immunoSEQ multiplex PCR; in TCRdb, only in-frame clones are kept and a portion is missing. The sample shows some 79,000 clones, approximately 85% of them seen only once. The source material was CD4+ or CD8+ T cells sorted from blood, sampled in a trial of the OX40 agonist ivuxolimab. The receptors originated from an adult with an advanced solid tumor such as melanoma, head and neck, liver or kidney cancer.

The J gene is TRBJ1-1, the V gene TRBV5-1, with D possibly TRBD1 on 5 matching bases. V was pared by 4 bases and J by 1 base, with 8 bases between. The CDR3 loop spans 13 amino acids. CDR1 is SGHRS, CDR2 YFSETQ, per germline. The CDR3 DNA reads TGCGCCAGCAGCGCGGGGGAGAACACTGAAGCTTTCTTT. Encoded protein: CASSAGENTEAFF.

The gene calls are TRBV18 and TRBJ2-3; no clear D. Germline CDR1 and CDR2: KGHSH and LQKENI. Between the trimmed V and J ends, which lost 0 bases and 1 base, there was a span of 2 bases. The CDR3 sequence is 13 residues long. CDR3 loop: CASSPPGTDTQYF. In DNA form, the CDR3 reads TGTGCCAGCTCACCACCGGGCACAGATACGCAGTATTTT.

The V and J genes are TRBV27 and TRBJ2-7; D may be TRBD2 (6 bases). Trimming cost V 6 bases and J 6 bases, with 15 bases left between them. Germline assignment: CDR1 MNHEY and CDR2 SMNVEV (reference sequence). This CDR3 is 13 amino acids long. The CDR3 is CASSLNGEAEQYF. The CDR3 nucleotides are TGTGCCAGCAGCCTGAACGGGGAGGCCGAGCAGTACTTC.

The chain's CDR3 is CASTLQGQSSGANVLTF. As DNA, the CDR3 is TGTGCCAGCACTCTTCAGGGACAGAGCTCTGGGGCCAACGTCCTGACTTTC. The V and J genes are TRBV27 and TRBJ2-6; TRBD1 agrees at 7 bases. Germline CDR1 reads MNHEY; CDR2 reads SMNVEV (reference sequence). This CDR3 has 17 amino acids. V was clipped by 7 bases and J by 0 bases; unmatched bases: 9. The full variable domain, with the rest looked up from reference TRBV27 and TRBJ2-6, is EAQVTQNPRYLITVTGKKLTVTCSQNMNHEYMSWYRQDPGLGLRQIYYSMNVEVTDKGDVPEGYKVSRKEKRNFPLILESPSPNQTSLYFCASTLQGQSSGANVLTFGAGSRLTVL.

CDR3 loop: CASYLAGSYNEQFF. In DNA, the CDR3 is TGTGCCAGTTACCTGGCGGGCTCCTACAATGAGCAGTTCTTC. V and J are TRBV6-1 and TRBJ2-1; weak D call: TRBD2 (5 bases). The CDR3 extends over 14 amino acids. The germline V gene has CDR1 MNHNS and CDR2 SASEGT. V was clipped by 9 bases and J by 0 bases, with 12 bases between them.

V and J are TRBV9 and TRBJ2-1, with 10 nucleotides matching TRBD2. The CDR3 has 18 amino acids. Germline V CDR1 and CDR2: SGDLS, YYNGEE. Losses at the gene ends were 3 bases for V and 7 bases for J; bases not matched to a gene: 16. The CDR3 region is CASSGSSPSGLAWNEQFF. The CDR3 coding sequence is TGTGCCAGCAGCGGCAGTAGTCCCTCGGGACTAGCGTGGAATGAGCAGTTCTTC.

This chain uses TRBV14 with TRBJ1-4; TRBD1 is a possible D gene (5 bases). Trimming shortened V by 5 bases and J by 6 bases, and 19 bases separated the two germline ends. This CDR3 spans 16 amino acids. The germline V gene has CDR1 SGHDN and CDR2 FVKESK. CDR3 in DNA: TGTGCCAGCAGCAAGCAGGGATTTTGGCGAGATGAAAAACTGTTTTTT. It yields the protein CASSKQGFWRDEKLFF.

The rearrangement uses TRBV6-5 and TRBJ2-7, with D perhaps matching TRBD1 or TRBD2 (6 bases each). V lost 7 bases to trimming and J lost 7 bases, with 17 bases between them. The CDR3 length is 13 residues. Germline V gene lookup returns CDR1 MNHEY and CDR2 SVGAGI. The CDR3 protein is CASTNSGAGEQYF. The CDR3 nucleotides are TGTGCCAGCACCAACTCGGGGGCTGGAGAGCAGTACTTC.

The rearrangement uses TRBV5-1 and TRBJ2-5; D tentatively reads TRBD1 or TRBD2 (6 bases each). CDR1 and CDR2 (germline): SGHRS, YFSETQ. The CDR3 consists of 15 residues. Trimming took 4 bases from V and 3 from J, leaving 16 bases between them. The DNA for the CDR3 is TGCGCCAGCAGCACGGGGGCAGGGACAAAAGAGACCCAGTACTTC. Protein sequence: CASSTGAGTKETQYF.

V usage is TRBV7-9 and J usage is TRBJ1-1; D is unclear. The V end was cut by 4 bases, the J end by 7 bases, with 13 bases between. The CDR3 extends over 13 amino acids. Germline V CDR1 and CDR2: SEHNR, FQNEAQ (reference sequence). As DNA, the CDR3 is TGTGCCAGCAGCTCAAGCGGCGGGCGTGAAGCTTTCTTT. Translated: CASSSSGGREAFF. The entire variable domain, with the rest obtained from reference TRBV7-9 and TRBJ1-1, is as follows: DTGVSQNPRHKITKRGQNVTFRCDPISEHNRLYWYRQTLGQGPEFLTYFQNEAQLEKSRLLSDRFSAERPKGSFSTLEIQRTEQGDSAMYLCASSSSGGREAFFGQGTRLTVV.

This chain uses TRBV7-2 with TRBJ2-5; TRBD2 aligns across 7 bases. From germline, CDR1 is SGHTA and CDR2 FQGNSA. J gave up 2 bases and V 6 bases, and 12 bases lay outside the gene matches. This CDR3 is 16 amino acids long. Here the CDR3 DNA reads TGTGCCAGCAGGCCCATGGGGGGGGGTCGGCAAGAGACCCAGTACTTC. Translation: CASRPMGGGRQETQYF.

This CDR3 reads CASSPSSRGDETQYF. CDR3 sequence (DNA): TGTGCCAGCTCACCCAGCTCCAGGGGCGATGAGACCCAGTACTTC. The chain employs TRBV18 and TRBJ2-5; tentatively, D is TRBD1 (6 bases). Germline assignment: CDR1 KGHSH and CDR2 LQKENI. The CDR3 runs to 15 residues. The ends were cut back, 3 bases at V and 5 bases at J, with 16 bases in the middle.

V usage is TRBV7-9 and J usage is TRBJ1-1; D unclear. CDR1 and CDR2 (germline): SEHNR, FQNEAQ (reference sequence). Trimming shortened V by 8 bases and J by 0 bases, and 10 bases separated the two germline ends. The CDR3 sequence is 13 residues long. CDR3 DNA: TGTGCCAGCCGAGATACAGTGAACACTGAAGCTTTCTTT. This gives the protein CASRDTVNTEAFF.

The gene calls are TRBV6-1 and TRBJ1-5; D is unresolved. Germline V gives CDR1 MNHNS, CDR2 SASEGT. The CDR3 sequence is 13 residues long. The ends were cut back, 2 bases at V and 5 bases at J, with 7 bases in the middle. DNA of the CDR3: TGTGCCAGCAGTGAACCGGGATATCAGCCCCAGCATTTT. It specifies CASSEPGYQPQHF.